The present TCR beta chain was sequenced within a study of T cells in severe cutaneous drug reactions. General observations from the study: Blister cells averaged roughly 30% and PBMC around 5% TRBV12-4 in carbamazepine-induced Stevens-Johnson syndrome or toxic epidermal necrolysis patients.

Carbamazepine had induced Stevens-Johnson syndrome or toxic epidermal necrolysis in the sequenced donors. Libraries were made by iRepertoire multiplex PCR with TCR subtype-specific primers for bulk and single-cell sequencing. Primers for V, D and J regions amplified bulk TCR beta libraries. TCRdb reprocessed the multiplex PCR reads; each CDR3 protein has one entry and no DNA is given. The sample's table shows about 7,500 distinct CDR3 sequences. The germline CDR1 and CDR2 sequences are LGHNA and YNFKEQ. This CDR3 region has 15 residues. On this clonotype itself: The antigen remains unidentified.

This sequence joins TRBV4-2 and TRBJ2-1; TCRdb reports TRBD2, a call that lacks DNA to check it against. The sequence was collected from a human donor with a severe cutaneous adverse drug reaction. The sample taken for sequencing was cells from a skin blister. The CDR3 sequence is CASSQDPGLANEQFF.